These T cell receptor beta chains were read from a single sample in a study of blood T cell repertoires in COVID-19. Sequencing was performed with immunoSEQ multiplex PCR; in TCRdb, only in-frame clones are kept and a portion is missing. The profile covers hundreds of thousands of clones, with roughly 89% appearing a single time and roughly a tenth taken by the ten largest. The source material was PBMCs or T cells enriched from blood (not recorded which). These receptors originate from a woman aged 25-40 years who had recovered from COVID-19. CDR3s include the opening cysteine and the closing phenylalanine or tryptophan. A D gene is named only where the DNA matches it firmly. The size entry is marked missing in some rows and otherwise reads once, few, many or a size class.

v_gene: TRBV6-4; abundance: few; d_gene: TRBD2; len: 16; j_gene: TRBJ2-3; CDR3nt: TGTGCCAGCAGTGACGAAGCGGGAGGGGGGGCAGATACGCAGTATTTT; CDR3aa: CASSDEAGGGADTQYF
v_gene: TRBV7-2; abundance: -; d_gene: -; len: 15; j_gene: TRBJ1-6; CDR3nt: TGTGCCAGCAACTTGTTTGGAGCTAATAATTCACCCCTCCACTTT; CDR3aa: CASNLFGANNSPLHF
v_gene: TRBV27; abundance: -; d_gene: -; len: 15; j_gene: TRBJ1-1; CDR3nt: TGTGCCAGCAGTTTACAGGACAGAGCGAACACTGAAGCTTTCTTT; CDR3aa: CASSLQDRANTEAFF
v_gene: TRBV30; abundance: -; d_gene: TRBD1; len: 15; j_gene: TRBJ2-7; CDR3nt: TGTGCCTGGAGCGGTGGACAGGGTAGGGCCTACGAGCAGTACTTC; CDR3aa: CAWSGGQGRAYEQYF
v_gene: TRBV5-6; abundance: once; d_gene: -; len: 17; j_gene: TRBJ2-3; CDR3nt: TGTGCCAGCAGCTCCAAGAAGAGACAGGAGAACACAGATACGCAGTATTTT; CDR3aa: CASSSKKRQENTDTQYF
v_gene: TRBV10-3; abundance: -; d_gene: TRBD1; len: 15; j_gene: TRBJ2-7; CDR3nt: TGTGCCATCAGTCCCGGGACAGGGGGCTCCTACGAGCAGTACTTC; CDR3aa: CAISPGTGGSYEQYF
v_gene: TRBV27; abundance: once; d_gene: -; len: 12; j_gene: TRBJ2-3; CDR3nt: TGTGCCAGCAGCCAGGGCACAGATACGCAGTATTTT; CDR3aa: CASSQGTDTQYF
v_gene: TRBV9; abundance: -; d_gene: TRBD1; len: 16; j_gene: TRBJ1-4; CDR3nt: TGTGCCAGCAGCGCCCTAACAGGGGGCGTCGGGGAAAAACTGTTTTTT; CDR3aa: CASSALTGGVGEKLFF
v_gene: TRBV19; abundance: -; d_gene: TRBD2; len: 16; j_gene: TRBJ2-7; CDR3nt: TGTGCCAGTAGTATAATTGGGGGACTAGCGGGATACGAGCAGTACTTC; CDR3aa: CASSIIGGLAGYEQYF
v_gene: TRBV7-8; abundance: -; d_gene: -; len: 16; j_gene: TRBJ2-1; CDR3nt: TGTGCCAGCAGCCCGTTAGTCCGGGGTCTGTACAATGAGCAGTTCTTC; CDR3aa: CASSPLVRGLYNEQFF
v_gene: TRBV28; abundance: -; d_gene: -; len: 14; j_gene: TRBJ1-2; CDR3nt: TGTGCCAGCAGGTACAGGGTGCGTTCCTATGGCTACACCTTC; CDR3aa: CASRYRVRSYGYTF
v_gene: TRBV10-3; abundance: -; d_gene: TRBD2; len: 16; j_gene: TRBJ2-3; CDR3nt: TGTGCCATCAGTGAGTGGGCTAGCGGACGCACAGATACGCAGTATTTT; CDR3aa: CAISEWASGRTDTQYF
v_gene: TRBV19; abundance: -; d_gene: -; len: 18; j_gene: TRBJ1-4; CDR3nt: TGTGCCAGTAACCTTCTTTCCCCGGGGGTCCCTTGGCGAGAAAAACTGTTTTTT; CDR3aa: CASNLLSPGVPWREKLFF
v_gene: TRBV19; abundance: -; d_gene: -; len: 16; j_gene: TRBJ1-5; CDR3nt: TGTGCCAGTAGCCCGACTCCCCTGGGTAGCAATCAGCCCCAGCATTTT; CDR3aa: CASSPTPLGSNQPQHF
v_gene: TRBV6-2/TRBV6-3; abundance: -; d_gene: TRBD2; len: 14; j_gene: TRBJ2-1; CDR3nt: TGTGCCAGCAGTTATCTAGCGGGCTACAATGAGCAGTTCTTC; CDR3aa: CASSYLAGYNEQFF
v_gene: TRBV7-6; abundance: -; d_gene: -; len: 14; j_gene: TRBJ1-3; CDR3nt: TGTGCCAGCAGCACGGACATCGCTGGAAACACCATATATTTT; CDR3aa: CASSTDIAGNTIYF
v_gene: TRBV25-1; abundance: -; d_gene: -; len: 14; j_gene: TRBJ1-4; CDR3nt: TGTGCCAGCAGTGAGCCAGGGTTTAATGAAAAACTGTTTTTT; CDR3aa: CASSEPGFNEKLFF
v_gene: TRBV28; abundance: -; d_gene: TRBD1; len: 15; j_gene: TRBJ1-2; CDR3nt: TGTGCCAGCAGTGGGCAGGGGGCCCCCTACTATGGCTACACCTTC; CDR3aa: CASSGQGAPYYGYTF
v_gene: TRBV5-4; abundance: -; d_gene: -; len: 12; j_gene: TRBJ1-1; CDR3nt: TGTGCCAGCAGCTTGACAGAAACTGAAGCTTTCTTT; CDR3aa: CASSLTETEAFF
v_gene: TRBV10-3; abundance: -; d_gene: -; len: 16; j_gene: TRBJ2-7; CDR3nt: TGTGCCAGCTATGGGTCTCGGACAGGGAGGGGACACGAGCAGTACTTC; CDR3aa: CASYGSRTGRGHEQYF
v_gene: TRBV11-2; abundance: -; d_gene: -; len: 16; j_gene: TRBJ2-5; CDR3nt: TGTGCCAGCAGCTTAGTTCTGGACAACACCAAGAGGACCCAGTACTTC; CDR3aa: CASSLVLDNTKRTQYF
v_gene: TRBV10-3; abundance: few; d_gene: -; len: 15; j_gene: TRBJ2-2; CDR3nt: TGTGCCATCAGTGAGTCGATACGGGACACCGGGGAGCTGTTTTTT; CDR3aa: CAISESIRDTGELFF
v_gene: TRBV5-4; abundance: -; d_gene: -; len: 12; j_gene: TRBJ1-1; CDR3nt: TGTGCCAGCAGCTTGTTTCAGAATGAAGCTTTCTTT; CDR3aa: CASSLFQNEAFF
v_gene: TRBV9; abundance: -; d_gene: -; len: 13; j_gene: TRBJ2-7; CDR3nt: TGTGCCAGCAGCGATGCGGGGGCGAGGGAGCAGTACTTC; CDR3aa: CASSDAGAREQYF
v_gene: TRBV7-2; abundance: -; d_gene: TRBD1; len: 14; j_gene: TRBJ1-1; CDR3nt: TGTGCCAGCAGCCTAAGCCCAGGGGGCACTGAAGCTTTCTTT; CDR3aa: CASSLSPGGTEAFF
v_gene: TRBV7-6; abundance: -; d_gene: TRBD1; len: 15; j_gene: TRBJ2-1; CDR3nt: TGTGCCAGCAGCCCGGGACAGGGATCCTACAATGAGCAGTTCTTC; CDR3aa: CASSPGQGSYNEQFF
v_gene: TRBV11-2; abundance: -; d_gene: -; len: 15; j_gene: TRBJ1-4; CDR3nt: TGTGCCAGCAGCTCGCGGGGACGGAATAATGAAAAACTGTTTTTT; CDR3aa: CASSSRGRNNEKLFF
v_gene: TRBV3-1/TRBV3-2; abundance: -; d_gene: -; len: 14; j_gene: TRBJ2-7; CDR3nt: TGTGCCAGCAGCAGATCACGGTTGAGCTACGAGCAGTACTTC; CDR3aa: CASSRSRLSYEQYF
v_gene: TRBV28; abundance: once; d_gene: TRBD1; len: 16; j_gene: TRBJ2-3; CDR3nt: TGTGCCAGCACCTCAGTCCCGGGACAGGGGACAGATACGCAGTATTTT; CDR3aa: CASTSVPGQGTDTQYF
v_gene: TRBV25-1; abundance: -; d_gene: -; len: 13; j_gene: TRBJ2-5; CDR3nt: TGTGCCAGCAGACCGGGTATCCAAGAGACCCAGTACTTC; CDR3aa: CASRPGIQETQYF
v_gene: TRBV4-3; abundance: -; d_gene: TRBD1; len: 15; j_gene: TRBJ2-7; CDR3nt: TGCGCCAGCAGCGCCTGGACAGGTCCATCCTACGAGCAGTACTTC; CDR3aa: CASSAWTGPSYEQYF
v_gene: TRBV12-3/TRBV12-4; abundance: -; d_gene: TRBD1; len: 13; j_gene: TRBJ1-2; CDR3nt: TGTGCCAGCAGCCTACAGGGGGACTATGGCTACACCTTC; CDR3aa: CASSLQGDYGYTF
v_gene: TRBV7-8; abundance: -; d_gene: TRBD2; len: 14; j_gene: TRBJ2-5; CDR3nt: TGTGCCAGCAGGGACACTAGCGGGAGGAGGTCCCAGTACTTC; CDR3aa: CASRDTSGRRSQYF
v_gene: TRBV9; abundance: many; d_gene: -; len: 14; j_gene: TRBJ1-1; CDR3nt: TGTGCCAGCAGCGTACTAGGGGTGAACACTGAAGCTTTCTTT; CDR3aa: CASSVLGVNTEAFF
v_gene: TRBV15; abundance: once; d_gene: TRBD1; len: 16; j_gene: TRBJ1-3; CDR3nt: TGTGCCACCAGCAGAGATCGGACAGGGGCTGGAAACACCATATATTTT; CDR3aa: CATSRDRTGAGNTIYF
v_gene: TRBV29-1; abundance: few; d_gene: TRBD1; len: 14; j_gene: TRBJ2-5; CDR3nt: TGCAGCGTAGAACCCCTGACAGGGATAGAGACCCAGTACTTC; CDR3aa: CSVEPLTGIETQYF
v_gene: TRBV11-2; abundance: -; d_gene: TRBD1; len: 17; j_gene: TRBJ1-6; CDR3nt: TGTGCCAGCAGCCGCAACGAGGCAGGGGGTGGGTTGAGTACCCTCCACTTT; CDR3aa: CASSRNEAGGGLSTLHF
v_gene: TRBV30; abundance: -; d_gene: -; len: 13; j_gene: TRBJ1-4; CDR3nt: TGTGCCTGGAGTCTAAGATTGCGTGAAAAACTGTTTTTT; CDR3aa: CAWSLRLREKLFF
v_gene: TRBV18; abundance: -; d_gene: TRBD1; len: 16; j_gene: TRBJ1-2; CDR3nt: TGTGCCAGCTCACCCCGGGACAGGGGGCTCTTTGATGGCTACACCTTC; CDR3aa: CASSPRDRGLFDGYTF
v_gene: TRBV4-1; abundance: -; d_gene: TRBD2; len: 15; j_gene: TRBJ2-3; CDR3nt: TGCGCCAGCAGCCAAGAGGCTAGCGGGAGAGATACGCAGTATTTT; CDR3aa: CASSQEASGRDTQYF
v_gene: TRBV28; abundance: -; d_gene: TRBD1; len: 14; j_gene: TRBJ1-2; CDR3nt: TGTGCCAGCAGTCCTTACCGGGACAGCTATGGCTACACCTTC; CDR3aa: CASSPYRDSYGYTF
v_gene: TRBV7-9; abundance: -; d_gene: TRBD1; len: 15; j_gene: TRBJ1-2; CDR3nt: TGTGCCAGCAGCTTAGGGCAGGGGGCGCGGTATGGCTACACCTTC; CDR3aa: CASSLGQGARYGYTF
v_gene: TRBV10-2; abundance: -; d_gene: -; len: 13; j_gene: TRBJ1-1; CDR3nt: TGCGCCAGCAGAAGCTTGGTGAACGCTGAAGCTTTCTTT; CDR3aa: CASRSLVNAEAFF
v_gene: TRBV6-1; abundance: -; d_gene: TRBD1; len: 14; j_gene: TRBJ1-5; CDR3nt: TGTGCCAGCAGTGAAGGGGACAGGGGGTCGCCCCAGCATTTT; CDR3aa: CASSEGDRGSPQHF
v_gene: TRBV5-1; abundance: -; d_gene: -; len: 16; j_gene: TRBJ1-2; CDR3nt: TGCGCCAGCAGCTTCGGGACAAACGTTCAGGGGTATGGCTACACCTTC; CDR3aa: CASSFGTNVQGYGYTF
v_gene: TRBV6-1; abundance: -; d_gene: -; len: 14; j_gene: TRBJ1-4; CDR3nt: TGTGCCAGCAGTGAATTTCGGTCTAATGAAAAACTGTTTTTT; CDR3aa: CASSEFRSNEKLFF
v_gene: TRBV9; abundance: -; d_gene: TRBD2; len: 16; j_gene: TRBJ2-2; CDR3nt: TGTGCCAGCAGCGTAGCGGGACTAGCGAACACCGGGGAGCTGTTTTTT; CDR3aa: CASSVAGLANTGELFF
v_gene: TRBV7-2; abundance: -; d_gene: TRBD2; len: 14; j_gene: TRBJ2-7; CDR3nt: TGTGCCACCGCACTAGCGGGAGGAACGTACGAGCAGTACTTC; CDR3aa: CATALAGGTYEQYF
v_gene: TRBV5-1; abundance: -; d_gene: TRBD1; len: 15; j_gene: TRBJ2-5; CDR3nt: TGCGCCAGCAGCCCTGGGACAGGGGGCGGGGAGACCCAGTACTTC; CDR3aa: CASSPGTGGGETQYF
v_gene: TRBV4-2; abundance: -; d_gene: TRBD2; len: 21; j_gene: TRBJ2-6; CDR3nt: TGTGCCAGCAGCCAAGATCGCCTAGCGGGAGGTCTTGTCTCTGGGGCCAACGTCCTGACTTTC; CDR3aa: CASSQDRLAGGLVSGANVLTF
v_gene: TRBV30; abundance: many; d_gene: -; len: 16; j_gene: TRBJ1-1; CDR3nt: TGTGCCTGTCGGAGGACTGTAATTGGATTGAACACTGAAGCTTTCTTT; CDR3aa: CACRRTVIGLNTEAFF
v_gene: TRBV30; abundance: -; d_gene: -; len: 13; j_gene: TRBJ1-1; CDR3nt: TGTGCCTGGAGCCTACAGGAACGCGGTGAAGCTTTCTTT; CDR3aa: CAWSLQERGEAFF
v_gene: TRBV25-1; abundance: -; d_gene: -; len: 16; j_gene: TRBJ2-7; CDR3nt: TGTGCCAGCAGCGGAGGGGGCAGCGGGAGTGGGTACGAGCAGTACTTC; CDR3aa: CASSGGGSGSGYEQYF